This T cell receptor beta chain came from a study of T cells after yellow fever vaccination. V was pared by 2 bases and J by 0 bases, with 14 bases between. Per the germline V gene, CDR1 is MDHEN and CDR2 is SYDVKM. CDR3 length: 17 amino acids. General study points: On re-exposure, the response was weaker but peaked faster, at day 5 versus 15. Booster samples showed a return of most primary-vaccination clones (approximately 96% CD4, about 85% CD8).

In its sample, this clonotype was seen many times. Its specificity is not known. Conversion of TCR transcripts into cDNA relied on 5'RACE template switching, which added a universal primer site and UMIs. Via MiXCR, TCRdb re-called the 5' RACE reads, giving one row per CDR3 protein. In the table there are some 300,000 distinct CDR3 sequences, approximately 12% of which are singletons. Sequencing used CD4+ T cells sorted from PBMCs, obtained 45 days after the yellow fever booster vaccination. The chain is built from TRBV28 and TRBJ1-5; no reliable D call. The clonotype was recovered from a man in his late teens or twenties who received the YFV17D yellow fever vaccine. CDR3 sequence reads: CASSLIGTLLSNQPQHF. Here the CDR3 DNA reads TGTGCCAGCAGTTTAATCGGCACCCTTCTTAGCAATCAGCCCCAGCATTTT.